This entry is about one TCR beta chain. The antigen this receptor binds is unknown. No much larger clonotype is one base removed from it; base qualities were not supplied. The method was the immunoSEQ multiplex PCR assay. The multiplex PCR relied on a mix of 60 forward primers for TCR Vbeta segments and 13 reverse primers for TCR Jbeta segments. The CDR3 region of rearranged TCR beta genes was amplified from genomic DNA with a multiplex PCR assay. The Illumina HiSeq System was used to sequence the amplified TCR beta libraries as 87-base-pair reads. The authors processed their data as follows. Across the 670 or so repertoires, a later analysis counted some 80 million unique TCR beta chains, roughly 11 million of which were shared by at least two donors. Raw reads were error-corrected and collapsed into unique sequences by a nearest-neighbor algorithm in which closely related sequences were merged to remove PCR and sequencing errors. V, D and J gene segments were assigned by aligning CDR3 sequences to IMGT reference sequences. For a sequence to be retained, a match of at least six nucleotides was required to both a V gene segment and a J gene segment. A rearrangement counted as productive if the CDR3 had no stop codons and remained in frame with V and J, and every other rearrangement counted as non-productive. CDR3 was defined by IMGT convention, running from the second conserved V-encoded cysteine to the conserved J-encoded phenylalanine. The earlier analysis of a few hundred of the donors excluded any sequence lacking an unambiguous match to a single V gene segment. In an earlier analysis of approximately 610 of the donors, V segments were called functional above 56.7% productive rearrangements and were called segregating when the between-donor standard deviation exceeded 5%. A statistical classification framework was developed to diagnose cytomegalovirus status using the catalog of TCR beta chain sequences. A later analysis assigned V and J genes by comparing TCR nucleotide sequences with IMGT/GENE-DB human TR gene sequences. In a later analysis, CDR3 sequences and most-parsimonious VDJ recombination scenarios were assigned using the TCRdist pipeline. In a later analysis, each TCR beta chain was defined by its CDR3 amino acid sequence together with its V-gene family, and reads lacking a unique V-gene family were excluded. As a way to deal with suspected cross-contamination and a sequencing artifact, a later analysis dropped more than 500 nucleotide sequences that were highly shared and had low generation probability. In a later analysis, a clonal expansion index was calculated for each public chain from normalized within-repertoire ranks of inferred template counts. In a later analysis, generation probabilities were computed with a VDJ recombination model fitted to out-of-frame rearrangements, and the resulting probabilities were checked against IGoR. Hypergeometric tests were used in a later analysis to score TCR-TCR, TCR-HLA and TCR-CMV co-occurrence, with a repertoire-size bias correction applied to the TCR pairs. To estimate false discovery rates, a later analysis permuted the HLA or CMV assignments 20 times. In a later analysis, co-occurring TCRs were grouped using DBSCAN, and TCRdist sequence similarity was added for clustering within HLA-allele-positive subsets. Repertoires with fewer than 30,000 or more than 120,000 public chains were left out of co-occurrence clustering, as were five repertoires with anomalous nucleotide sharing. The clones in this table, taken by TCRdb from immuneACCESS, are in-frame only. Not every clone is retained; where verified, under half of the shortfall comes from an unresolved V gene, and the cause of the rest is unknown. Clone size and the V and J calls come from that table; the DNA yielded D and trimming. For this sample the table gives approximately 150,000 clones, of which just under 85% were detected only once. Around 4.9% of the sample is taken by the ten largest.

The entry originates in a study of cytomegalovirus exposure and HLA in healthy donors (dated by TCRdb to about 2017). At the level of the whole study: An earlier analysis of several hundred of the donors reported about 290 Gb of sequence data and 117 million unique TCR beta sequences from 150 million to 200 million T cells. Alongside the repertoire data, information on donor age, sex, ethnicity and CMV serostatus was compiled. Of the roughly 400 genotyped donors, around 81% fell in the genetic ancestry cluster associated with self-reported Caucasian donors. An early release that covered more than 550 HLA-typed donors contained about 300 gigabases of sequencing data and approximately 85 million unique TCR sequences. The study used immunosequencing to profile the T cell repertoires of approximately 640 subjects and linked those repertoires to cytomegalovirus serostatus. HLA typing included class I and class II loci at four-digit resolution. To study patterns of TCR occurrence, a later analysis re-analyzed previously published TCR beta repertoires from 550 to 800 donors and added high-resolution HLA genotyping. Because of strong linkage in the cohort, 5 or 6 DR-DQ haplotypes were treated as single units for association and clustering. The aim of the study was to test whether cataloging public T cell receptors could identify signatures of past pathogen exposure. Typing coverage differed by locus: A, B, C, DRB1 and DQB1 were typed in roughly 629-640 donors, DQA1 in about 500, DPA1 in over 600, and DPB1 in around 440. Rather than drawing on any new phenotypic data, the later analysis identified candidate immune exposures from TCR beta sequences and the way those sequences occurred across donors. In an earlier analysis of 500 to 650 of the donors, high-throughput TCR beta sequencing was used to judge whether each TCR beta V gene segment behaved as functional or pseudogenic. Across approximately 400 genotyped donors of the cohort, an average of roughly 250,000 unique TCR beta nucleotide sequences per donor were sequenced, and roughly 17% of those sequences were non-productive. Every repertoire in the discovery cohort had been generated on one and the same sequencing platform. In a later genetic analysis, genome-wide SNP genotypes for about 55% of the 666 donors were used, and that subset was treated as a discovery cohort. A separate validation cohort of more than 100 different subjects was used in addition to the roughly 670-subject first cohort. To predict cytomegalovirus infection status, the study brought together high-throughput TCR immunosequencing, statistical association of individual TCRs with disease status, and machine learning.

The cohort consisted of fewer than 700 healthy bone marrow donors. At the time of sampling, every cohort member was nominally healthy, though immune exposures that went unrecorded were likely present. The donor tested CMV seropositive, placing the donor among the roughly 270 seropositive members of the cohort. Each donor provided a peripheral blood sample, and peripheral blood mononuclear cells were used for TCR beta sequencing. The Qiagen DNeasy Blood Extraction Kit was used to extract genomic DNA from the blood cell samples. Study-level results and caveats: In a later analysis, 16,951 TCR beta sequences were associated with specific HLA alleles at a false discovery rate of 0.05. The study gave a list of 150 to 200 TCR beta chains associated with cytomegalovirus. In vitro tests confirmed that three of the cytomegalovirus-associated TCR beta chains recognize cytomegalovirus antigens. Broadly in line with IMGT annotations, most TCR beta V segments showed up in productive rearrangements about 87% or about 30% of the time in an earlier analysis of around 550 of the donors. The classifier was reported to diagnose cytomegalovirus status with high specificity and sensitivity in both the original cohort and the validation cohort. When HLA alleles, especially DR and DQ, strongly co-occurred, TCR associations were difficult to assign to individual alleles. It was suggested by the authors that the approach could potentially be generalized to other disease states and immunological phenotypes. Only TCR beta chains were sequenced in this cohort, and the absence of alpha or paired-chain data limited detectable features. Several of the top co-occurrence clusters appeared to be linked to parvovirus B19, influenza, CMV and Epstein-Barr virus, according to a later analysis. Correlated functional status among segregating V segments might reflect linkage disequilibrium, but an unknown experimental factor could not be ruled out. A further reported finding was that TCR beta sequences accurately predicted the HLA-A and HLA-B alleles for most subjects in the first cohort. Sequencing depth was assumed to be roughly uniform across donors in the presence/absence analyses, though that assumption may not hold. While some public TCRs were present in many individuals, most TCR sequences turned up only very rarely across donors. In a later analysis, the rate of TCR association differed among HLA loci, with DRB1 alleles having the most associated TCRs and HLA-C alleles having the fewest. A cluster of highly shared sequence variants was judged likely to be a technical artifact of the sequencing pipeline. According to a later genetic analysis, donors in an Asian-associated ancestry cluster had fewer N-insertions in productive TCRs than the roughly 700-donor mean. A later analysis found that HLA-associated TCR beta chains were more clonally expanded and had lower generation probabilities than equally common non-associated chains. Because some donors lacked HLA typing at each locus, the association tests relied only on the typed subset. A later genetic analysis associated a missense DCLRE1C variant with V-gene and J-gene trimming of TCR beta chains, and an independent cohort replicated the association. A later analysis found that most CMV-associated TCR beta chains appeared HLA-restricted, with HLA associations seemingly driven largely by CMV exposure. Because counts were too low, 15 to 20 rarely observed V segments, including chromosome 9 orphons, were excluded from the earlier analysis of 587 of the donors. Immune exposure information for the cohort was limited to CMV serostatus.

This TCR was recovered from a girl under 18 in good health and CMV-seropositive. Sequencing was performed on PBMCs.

The CDR3 reads as follows: CASSTTGGDDYGYTF. In nucleotides, the sequence is TGTGCCAGCAGTACAACAGGGGGCGACGACTATGGCTACACCTTC. The chain is made from TRBV27 and TRBJ1-2; the junction holds 9 bases that match TRBD1. The CDR3 starts with the cysteine, ends with the phenylalanine, and has 15 residues. Of all the DNA, just the CDR3 is kept, 45 bases in frame from base 1. CDR1 and CDR2 are read off the germline V gene (reference sequence) as MNHEY and SMNVEV. After removal of 5 bases from V and 3 bases from J, the junction retains 7 bases not matched to a gene.